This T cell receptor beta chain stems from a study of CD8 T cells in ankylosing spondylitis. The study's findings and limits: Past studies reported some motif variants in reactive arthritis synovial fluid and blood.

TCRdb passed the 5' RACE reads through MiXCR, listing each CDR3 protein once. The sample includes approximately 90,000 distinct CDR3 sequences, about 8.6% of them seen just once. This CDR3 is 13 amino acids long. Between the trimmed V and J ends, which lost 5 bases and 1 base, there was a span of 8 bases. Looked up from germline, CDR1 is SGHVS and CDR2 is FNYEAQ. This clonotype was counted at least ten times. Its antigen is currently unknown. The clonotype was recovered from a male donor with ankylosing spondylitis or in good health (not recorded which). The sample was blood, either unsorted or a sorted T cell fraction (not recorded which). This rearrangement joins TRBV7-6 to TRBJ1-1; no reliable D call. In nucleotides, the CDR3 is TGTGCCAGCAGCATCGAAAAGAACACTGAAGCTTTCTTT. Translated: CASSIEKNTEAFF.